The T cell receptor beta chain described here comes from a study of cytomegalovirus exposure and HLA in healthy donors. Study information: The roughly 130 validation repertoires used the same platform as the approximately 670 first-cohort repertoires, a later analysis reported. Study conclusions and caveats: Cytomegalovirus status, reportedly, was diagnosed with high specificity and sensitivity by the classifier. In the approximately 120 validation repertoires, a later analysis found that first-cohort TCR clusters tended to co-occur.

Only in-frame clones appear in the TCRdb table, and some are missing; sequencing was by immunoSEQ multiplex PCR. The repertoire holds around 250,000 clones, about 90% seen once, with roughly 0.4% in the top ten. On this clone itself: Its specificity is not known.

Donors came from a validation cohort of about 110 subjects, distinct from the first 666-subject cohort. The length of the CDR3 is 15 residues. V shed 5 bases and J shed 2 bases, with 15 bases lying between them. The germline V gene has CDR1 MNHEY and CDR2 SMNVEV (reference sequence). The sequence was collected from a woman under 30 in good health and CMV-seronegative. The chain uses TRBV27 and TRBJ1-1; possible D gene TRBD1, 5 bases. The sample consisted of PBMCs. Here the CDR3 reads CASSPTFGGNTEAFF. The CDR3 DNA is TGTGCCAGCAGTCCTACTTTCGGGGGTAACACTGAAGCTTTCTTT.